The 15 T cell receptor beta chains given below trace back to one sample, sequenced in a study of cytomegalovirus exposure and HLA in healthy donors. Amplification used 60 Vbeta primers and 13 Jbeta primers. Assay used: immunoSEQ multiplex PCR; TCRdb lists only in-frame clones, some missing. This sample has around 150,000 clones, with 60% to 80% found just once. Sequencing input: PBMCs. The receptors stem from a man aged 55 to 70 in good health and CMV-seronegative.

This chain links TRBV14 with TRBJ2-3; D is possibly TRBD2 (5 bases). Germline CDR1 SGHDN, CDR2 FVKESK. The V end lost 4 bases, the J end lost 1 base, and 12 bases lay between the germline ends. The CDR3 has 15 amino acids. DNA of the CDR3: TGTGCCAGCAGCCGGTGGGGAGTGGGCACAGATACGCAGTATTTT. Translated, it gives CASSRWGVGTDTQYF.

V is TRBV7-2 and J is TRBJ1-3, with D maybe TRBD1 (5 bases). The CDR3 sequence is 14 residues long. The V gene lost 3 bases and the J gene lost 9 bases, with 15 bases spanning the gap. CDR1 is SGHTA and CDR2 is FQGNSA in the germline V gene. The CDR3 DNA is TGTGCCAGCAGCTTGATCGGGTGGGGCGGCACCATATATTTT. Translating gives CASSLIGWGGTIYF. Combining the CDR3 with reference TRBV7-2 and TRBJ1-3 gives the whole variable domain GAGVSQSPSNKVTEKGKDVELRCDPISGHTALYWYRQSLGQGLEFLIYFQGNSAPDKSGLPSDRFSAERTGGSVSTLTIQRTQQEDSAVYLCASSLIGWGGTIYFGEGSWLTVV.

The V call is TRBV29-1, the J call TRBJ2-5; TRBD2 matches 12 bases. Germline V gene data show CDR1 as SQVTM and CDR2 as ANQGSEA. The CDR3 is 16 amino acids. The J segment lost 4 bases and the V segment lost 0 bases, leaving 6 bases of the junction unmatched. The CDR3 DNA follows: TGCAGCGTTGAAGATCGGACTAGCGGGACTGGAGAGACCCAGTACTTC. Its translation: CSVEDRTSGTGETQYF. Full variable domain (outside the CDR3, taken from reference TRBV29-1 and TRBJ2-5): SAVISQKPSRDICQRGTSLTIQCQVDSQVTMMFWYRQQPGQSLTLIATANQGSEATYESGFVIDKFPISRPNLTFSTLTVSNMSPEDSSIYLCSVEDRTSGTGETQYFGPGTRLLVL.

Here the CDR3 reads CASSLSGLYEQYF. The DNA of the CDR3 is TGCGCCAGCAGCTTGTCAGGGCTTTACGAGCAGTACTTC. V is TRBV5-1 and J is TRBJ2-7; D might be TRBD1 (5 bases). V was cut by 1 base and J by 4 bases, with 9 bases left in between. Germline V gene sequence: CDR1 SGHRS, CDR2 YFSETQ. This CDR3 comprises 13 residues.

This clone was recorded a few times. The chain has TRBV18 and TRBJ2-3; TRBD2 is a possible D gene (6 bases). The CDR3 has 17 residues. Between the trimmed V and J ends, which lost 0 bases and 1 base, there was a span of 14 bases. The germline CDR1 and CDR2 sequences are KGHSH and LQKENI. CDR3 sequence: CASSPPRDPHRTDTQYF. CDR3 sequence (DNA): TGTGCCAGCTCACCACCGCGGGACCCACACCGCACAGATACGCAGTATTTT.

The rearrangement links TRBV11-3 to TRBJ2-1; TRBD2 matches at 9 bases. Germline V CDR1 and CDR2: SGHNT, YENEEA. This CDR3 is built from 15 residues. V shed 5 bases, J shed 2 bases, and the junction held 4 bases outside the gene matches. The CDR3 coding sequence is TGTGCCAGCAGCCCTAGACTAGCGGCCTACAATGAGCAGTTCTTC. Translating it yields CASSPRLAAYNEQFF.

This clone has more than one count but fewer than ten. CDR3 region: CASSWNGQGEAFF. The CDR3 bases are TGTGCCAGCAGCTGGAATGGACAGGGTGAAGCTTTCTTT. The chain links TRBV7-2 to TRBJ1-1; 8 bases are a match to TRBD1. From germline, CDR1 is SGHTA and CDR2 FQGNSA. V trimming: 4 bases; J trimming: 7 bases; junction bases outside the gene matches: 5. This CDR3 contains 13 residues.

The chain links TRBV28 to TRBJ1-1; no clear D gene. Germline V CDR1 and CDR2: MDHEN, SYDVKM. The CDR3 extends over 11 amino acids. V was clipped by 7 bases and J by 6 bases, with 9 bases between them. CDR3 nucleotides: TGTGCCAGCATCGATAGTTCTGAAGCTTTCTTT. This codes for CASIDSSEAFF.

The chain employs TRBV6-1 and TRBJ1-2, with TRBD1 as a possible D gene (5 bases). The germline V gene encodes CDR1 MNHNS and CDR2 SASEGT. V dropped 1 base and J dropped 2 bases, with 11 bases sitting between them. The CDR3 is 15 residues long. The CDR3 nucleotides are TGTGCCAGCAGTGAAGTGGAGGGGCTAAACTATGGCTACACCTTC. It yields the protein CASSEVEGLNYGYTF.

The chain is built from TRBV30 and TRBJ1-4; no clear D gene. From germline, CDR1 is GTSNPN and CDR2 SVGIG (reference sequence). CDR3 size: 16 residues. V was pared by 2 bases and J by 4 bases, with 17 bases between. The CDR3: CAWSKYFGRSNEKLFF. For the CDR3, the DNA is TGTGCCTGGAGTAAATACTTCGGGAGGAGTAATGAAAAACTGTTTTTT.

The chain couples TRBV21-1 to TRBJ2-1; the D call TRBD1 from the table was never checked on the DNA. TRBV21-1 is described as a pseudogene. The CDR3 runs 22 residues. The CDR3 DNA sequence: TGTGCCAGCAGCCCCCAGGTTGGGGCCGGCCCCAACGCCTCGAGCTCCTACAATGAGCAGTTCTTC. Translating it yields CASSPQVGAGPNASSSYNEQFF.

The genes are TRBV5-1 and TRBJ1-6; D gene uncertain. Germline lookup yields CDR1 SGHRS and CDR2 YFSETQ. The CDR3 contains 14 residues. Trimming shortened V by 0 bases and J by 5 bases, and 6 bases separated the two germline ends. CDR3 sequence: CASSLDRDNSPLHF. CDR3 DNA: TGCGCCAGCAGCTTGGACAGAGATAATTCACCCCTCCACTTT. The variable domain in full, with the rest retrieved from reference TRBV5-1 and TRBJ1-6, is KAGVTQTPRYLIKTRGQQVTLSCSPISGHRSVSWYQQTPGQGLQFLFEYFSETQRNKGNFPGRFSGRQFSNSRSEMNVSTLELGDSALYLCASSLDRDNSPLHFGNGTRLTVT.

V and J are TRBV5-4 and TRBJ2-3; unclear D gene. CDR3 size: 12 residues. The V gene's germline CDR1 is SGHNT and CDR2 YYREEE (reference sequence). V lost 3 bases and J lost 4, with 6 bases in between. CDR3 sequence reads: CASSSSADTQYF. CDR3 sequence (DNA): TGTGCCAGCAGCTCGTCAGCAGATACGCAGTATTTT.

This clone was seen more than once but under ten times. This sequence joins TRBV11-2 and TRBJ2-1; TRBD2 might be the D (6 bases). The germline gives CDR1 SGHAT, CDR2 FQNNGV. Trimming cost V 4 bases and J 9 bases, with 10 bases left between them. This CDR3 is 12 amino acids long. CDR3 loop: CASSWMGGEQFF. The CDR3 DNA reads as TGTGCCAGCAGCTGGATGGGGGGTGAGCAGTTCTTC.

This clone was found a few times. The rearrangement uses TRBV7-2 and TRBJ2-3; unclear D gene. V was clipped by 5 bases and J by 5 bases, with 11 bases between them. CDR3 length: 13 amino acids. Per germline, CDR1 SGHTA and CDR2 FQGNSA. CDR3 amino acids: CASSPPPRDTQYF. For the CDR3, the DNA is TGTGCCAGCAGCCCCCCTCCCCGAGATACGCAGTATTTT.